Listed here are 24 T cell receptor beta chains from one sample, sequenced in a study of identical twins. TCRdb re-analysed the 5' RACE reads in MiXCR, keeping a single row per CDR3 protein. The sample contains about 1.7 million distinct CDR3 sequences, more than 30% of which appear only once. Sequenced sample: cord blood. The receptors come from a newborn girl in good health.

This clonotype turned up a few times. J is TRBJ1-5 and V is TRBV2, with D hard to call. The CDR3 has 12 residues. From germline, CDR1 is SNHLY and CDR2 FYNNEI. V lost 7 bases, J lost 9 bases, and 13 bases lay in between. The CDR3 bases are TGTGCCAGCAACAGCCGGCAAACGCCCCAGCATTTT. This sequence encodes CASNSRQTPQHF.

This rearrangement joins TRBV15 to TRBJ2-3, with D hard to call. The CDR3 loop spans 14 amino acids. V shed 6 bases and J shed 2 bases, with 12 bases lying between them. Germline-derived CDR1 and CDR2 are LNHNV and YYDKDF (reference sequence). CDR3 in amino acids: CATRRVTLTDTQYF. CDR3 in DNA: TGTGCCACCAGACGGGTCACCCTCACAGATACGCAGTATTTT.

This clonotype was recorded a few times. This chain uses TRBV4-2 with TRBJ2-4; 7 bases line up with TRBD1. The better agreement between TRBJ2-7 and the DNA end casts doubt on the J call. Per the germline V gene, CDR1 is LGHNA and CDR2 is YNFKEQ. This CDR3 has 17 amino acids. In DNA, the CDR3 is TGTGCCAGCAGCCAAGGAGGGGGCCAGGGAGAAACCTACGAGCAGTACTTC. It encodes CASSQGGGQGETYEQYF.

This clonotype has more than one count but fewer than ten. The genes are TRBV5-1 and TRBJ2-3; 7 bases map to TRBD1. The CDR3 is 14 residues long. The ends lost 7 bases at V and 5 bases at J; junction bases unmatched: 10. Germline V lookup: CDR1 SGHRS, CDR2 YFSETQ. For the CDR3, the DNA is TGCGCCAGCCGGTACCGGGACAGTGGAGATACGCAGTATTTT. It is translated as CASRYRDSGDTQYF.

The V and J genes are TRBV13 and TRBJ2-7; 11 bases map to TRBD2. The CDR3 is 16 residues long. V shed 2 bases, J shed 3 bases, and the junction held 6 bases outside the gene matches. Germline V lookup: CDR1 PRHDT, CDR2 FYEKMQ (reference sequence). As DNA, the CDR3 is TGTGCCAGCAGCTTATGGTCACTAGCGGGAGTCTACGAGCAGTACTTC. It codes for CASSLWSLAGVYEQYF.

This clonotype was recorded a few times. The rearrangement uses TRBV20-1 and TRBJ1-5; D gene unclear. V dropped 4 bases and J dropped 0 bases, with 19 bases sitting between them. The CDR3 contains 17 residues. CDR1 is DFQATT and CDR2 is SNEGSKA in the germline V gene (reference sequence). The CDR3 DNA sequence: TGCAGTGCTACGGCTACGTGGCAGGCACATAGCAATCAGCCCCAGCATTTT. It encodes CSATATWQAHSNQPQHF.

J is TRBJ1-1 and V is TRBV20-1; no clear D gene. The CDR3 sequence is 14 residues long. The germline V and J ends were trimmed by 1 base and 1 base, with 10 bases remaining between them. Germline V gives CDR1 DFQATT, CDR2 SNEGSKA (reference sequence). The CDR3 bases are TGCAGTGCTAGAGTGGCAACATCGAACACTGAAGCTTTCTTT. Translated: CSARVATSNTEAFF.

The table lists this clonotype with a count of one. The V gene is TRBV20-1, the J gene TRBJ1-2; a weak D match, TRBD1 (6 bases). Germline values: CDR1 DFQATT, CDR2 SNEGSKA (reference sequence). The V gene lost 2 bases and the J gene lost 4 bases, with 11 bases spanning the gap. There are 13 residues in the CDR3. The DNA of the CDR3 is TGCAGTGCTAGACCCGGACAGTCCTATGGCTACACCTTC. It yields the protein CSARPGQSYGYTF.

V and J are TRBV9 and TRBJ2-1; no reliable D call. The germline CDR1 and CDR2 sequences are SGDLS and YYNGEE. V dropped 0 bases and J dropped 13 bases, with 14 bases sitting between them. The CDR3 totals 13 residues. CDR3 protein: CASSVDPRNYQFF. CDR3 bases: TGTGCCAGCAGCGTAGATCCTAGAAATTATCAGTTCTTC.

This sequence joins TRBV20-1 and TRBJ2-7, with TRBD1 matching 9 bases. CDR1 is DFQATT, CDR2 SNEGSKA, per germline (reference sequence). The CDR3 sequence is 15 residues long. Unmatched junction bases numbered 7, after V lost 2 bases and J lost 2 bases. CDR3 residues: CSARIGTGSPYEQYF. The CDR3 bases are TGCAGTGCTAGAATTGGGACAGGGAGCCCCTACGAGCAGTACTTC.

The chain joins TRBV5-8 to TRBJ2-4, with D maybe TRBD2 (6 bases). CDR3 size: 15 residues. The V end was cut by 6 bases, the J end by 3 bases, with 16 bases between. CDR1 and CDR2 (germline): SGHTS, YDEGEE. The DNA for the CDR3 is TGTGCCAGCACCCCCATTGGAGGGGTCAAAAACATTCAGTACTTC. It yields the protein CASTPIGGVKNIQYF.

The V gene is TRBV12-3 or TRBV12-4, the J gene TRBJ2-5; 7 bases align to TRBD2. The length of the CDR3 is 14 residues. The ends lost 3 bases at V and 5 bases at J; junction bases unmatched: 6. This CDR3 reads CASSLKAGWETQYF. CDR3 nucleotide sequence: TGTGCCAGCAGTTTGAAAGCGGGGTGGGAGACCCAGTACTTC.

This clonotype was seen only a few times. The CDR3 nucleotides read TGTGCCAGCAGCTTGGATCTGGGTACTGCTAGCACAGATACGCAGTATTTT. Translated, it gives CASSLDLGTASTDTQYF. The chain carries TRBV5-8 and TRBJ2-3; no firm D call. CDR3 length: 17 residues. Between the trimmed V and J ends, which lost 0 bases and 0 bases, there was a span of 14 bases. Germline CDR1 and CDR2: SGHTS and YDEGEE.

This clonotype was counted many times. The gene calls are TRBV5-1 and TRBJ2-1; 12 bases agree with TRBD2. Trimming took 4 bases from V and 0 from J; bases not matched to a gene: 2. The CDR3 totals 16 residues. The germline gives CDR1 SGHRS, CDR2 YFSETQ. The CDR3 sequence: CASSGLAGSSYNEQFF. The CDR3 DNA reads as TGCGCCAGCAGCGGACTAGCGGGGTCCTCCTACAATGAGCAGTTCTTC. The complete variable domain, with remaining parts taken from reference TRBV5-1 and TRBJ2-1, reads KAGVTQTPRYLIKTRGQQVTLSCSPISGHRSVSWYQQTPGQGLQFLFEYFSETQRNKGNFPGRFSGRQFSNSRSEMNVSTLELGDSALYLCASSGLAGSSYNEQFFGPGTRLTVL.

The chain carries TRBV5-1 and TRBJ2-4, with D perhaps TRBD1 (5 bases). The DNA matches TRBJ2-7 better at its end, which makes the J call doubtful. The CDR3 runs 14 residues. Germline CDR1 reads SGHRS; CDR2 reads YFSETQ. The DNA for the CDR3 is TGCGCCAGCACCTTATCAGGGCTGGGGTACGAGCAGTACTTC. Its protein product is CASTLSGLGYEQYF.

Many counts were recorded for this clonotype. V usage is TRBV5-1 and J usage is TRBJ2-5, with D possibly TRBD2 on 7 matching bases. Looked up from germline, CDR1 is SGHRS and CDR2 is YFSETQ. Trimming removed 1 base from V and 2 bases from J, with 12 bases in between. The CDR3 is 15 amino acids. The CDR3 DNA follows: TGCGCCAGCAGCTTGCTCGGGGGGCGTCAAGAGACCCAGTACTTC. Translation gives CASSLLGGRQETQYF.

A few counts support this clonotype. CDR3 in DNA: TGTGCCAGCAGAGACCCTCTAGCGGGGGTGCGGGGAGATACGCAGTATTTT. Its translation: CASRDPLAGVRGDTQYF. The rearrangement links TRBV9 to TRBJ2-3; 10 bases map to TRBD2. Germline CDR1 reads SGDLS; CDR2 reads YYNGEE. This CDR3 is 17 amino acids long. V shed 5 bases, J shed 5 bases, and the junction held 14 bases outside the gene matches. Variable domain in full (rest from reference TRBV9 and TRBJ2-3): DSGVTQTPKHLITATGQRVTLRCSPRSGDLSVYWYQQSLDQGLQFLIQYYNGEERAKGNILERFSAQQFPDLHSELNLSSLELGDSALYFCASRDPLAGVRGDTQYFGPGTRLTVL.

The gene calls are TRBV28 and TRBJ1-6, with D possibly being TRBD1 (6 bases). V lost 5 bases and J 5 bases, leaving 13 bases between the germline ends. Germline CDR1 reads MDHEN; CDR2 reads SYDVKM. CDR3 length equals 15 residues. The CDR3 reads CASSPTGTHNSPLHF. The CDR3 nucleotides are TGTGCCAGCAGTCCGACCGGGACACATAATTCACCCCTCCACTTT.

This chain uses TRBV18 with TRBJ1-4, with D uncertain. The ends were cut back, 3 bases at V and 8 bases at J, with 13 bases in the middle. The CDR3 consists of 14 residues. Germline CDR1 reads KGHSH; CDR2 reads LQKENI. In nucleotides, the CDR3 is TGTGCCAGCTCACCCCAGGATTCGGGCGAAAAACTGTTTTTT. Translating it yields CASSPQDSGEKLFF.

This clonotype was detected a few times. This chain joins TRBV20-1 and TRBJ2-3; 9 bases are shared with TRBD1. Germline values: CDR1 DFQATT, CDR2 SNEGSKA (reference sequence). V was clipped by 3 bases and J by 1 base; unmatched bases: 2. The CDR3 sequence is 14 residues long. The CDR3 here is CSARWTGGTDTQYF. DNA of the CDR3: TGCAGTGCTAGGTGGACAGGGGGCACAGATACGCAGTATTTT.

The chain joins TRBV5-1 to TRBJ2-1, with D possibly TRBD2 on 6 matching bases. The CDR3 consists of 15 residues. Germline V gives CDR1 SGHRS, CDR2 YFSETQ. Trimming removed 4 bases from V and 1 base from J, with 12 bases in between. The CDR3 sequence is CASSGGTWSYNEQFF. The CDR3 DNA follows: TGCGCCAGCAGCGGCGGGACTTGGTCCTACAATGAGCAGTTCTTC.

The rearrangement uses TRBV7-9 and TRBJ2-1; a weak D match, TRBD1 (6 bases). Germline lookup yields CDR1 SEHNR and CDR2 FQNEAQ (reference sequence). The CDR3 is 16 amino acids. Between the trimmed V and J ends, which lost 5 bases and 2 bases, there was a span of 16 bases. The CDR3 spells CASSPWGLSAYNEQFF. CDR3 nucleotide sequence: TGTGCCAGCAGCCCATGGGGGCTATCGGCCTACAATGAGCAGTTCTTC.

In its sample, this clonotype was seen many times. The V gene is TRBV2, the J gene TRBJ2-3; 10 positions agree with TRBD1. Trimming cost V 3 bases and J 0 bases; bases outside gene matches: 0. From germline, CDR1 is SNHLY and CDR2 FYNNEI. The CDR3 contains 15 residues. The CDR3 nucleotides read TGTGCCAGCAGTGAGGACAGGGGGAGCACAGATACGCAGTATTTT. Translation: CASSEDRGSTDTQYF.

The chain employs TRBV10-1 and TRBJ1-5; D call uncertain. Trimming took 6 bases from V and 5 from J, leaving 11 bases between them. CDR3 length: 13 residues. Germline values: CDR1 WNHNN, CDR2 SYGVQD (reference sequence). The CDR3 DNA reads TGCGCCAGCAGCCATGTGAAGGATCAGCCCCAGCATTTT. This gives the protein CASSHVKDQPQHF.